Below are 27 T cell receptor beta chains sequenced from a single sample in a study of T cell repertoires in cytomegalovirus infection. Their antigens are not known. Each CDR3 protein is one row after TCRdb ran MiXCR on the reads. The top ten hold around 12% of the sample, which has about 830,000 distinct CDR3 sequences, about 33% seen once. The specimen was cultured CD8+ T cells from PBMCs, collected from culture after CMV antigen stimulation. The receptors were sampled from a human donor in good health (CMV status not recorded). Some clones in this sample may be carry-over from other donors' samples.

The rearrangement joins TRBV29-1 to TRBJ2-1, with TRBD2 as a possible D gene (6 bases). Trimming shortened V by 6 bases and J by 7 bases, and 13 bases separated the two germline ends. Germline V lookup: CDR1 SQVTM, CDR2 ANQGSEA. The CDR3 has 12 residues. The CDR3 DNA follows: TGCAGCGTCGGAACAGGAGGGAATGAGCAGTTCTTC. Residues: CSVGTGGNEQFF.

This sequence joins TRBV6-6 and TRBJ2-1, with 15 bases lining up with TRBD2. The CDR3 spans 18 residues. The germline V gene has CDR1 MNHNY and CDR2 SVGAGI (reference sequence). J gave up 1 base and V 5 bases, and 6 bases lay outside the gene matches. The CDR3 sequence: CASSEAGTSGGSYNEQFF. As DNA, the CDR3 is TGTGCCAGCAGTGAGGCCGGGACTAGCGGGGGGTCCTACAATGAGCAGTTCTTC.

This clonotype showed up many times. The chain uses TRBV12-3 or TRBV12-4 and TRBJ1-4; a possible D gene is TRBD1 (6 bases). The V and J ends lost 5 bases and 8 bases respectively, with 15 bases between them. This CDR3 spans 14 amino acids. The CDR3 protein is CASSLGGGGEKLFF. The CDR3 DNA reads TGTGCCAGCAGTCTCGGGGGGGGCGGAGAAAAACTGTTTTTT.

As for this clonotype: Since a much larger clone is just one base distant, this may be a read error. The CDR3 DNA sequence: TGTGCCAGCAGCTCGTTAAGTTCCGGGGCAGCCCTCTCTGGGGCCAACGTCCTGACTTTC. Translating gives CASSSLSSGAALSGANVLTF. V is TRBV7-4 and J is TRBJ2-6, with D possibly called TRBD1 or TRBD2 (5 bases each). This CDR3 comprises 20 residues. V was trimmed by 4 bases and J by 0 bases, leaving 22 bases between them. Germline CDR1 SGHVT, CDR2 SQSDAQ.

CDR3 in DNA: TGTGCCAGCAGCTTCAGAGAGACAGGGGGCGATTACGAGCAGTACGTC. It specifies CASSFRETGGDYEQYV. V is TRBV5-3 and J is TRBJ2-7; 10 nucleotides match TRBD1. TRBV5-3 is labeled an ORF, and its function is uncertain. The CDR3 is 16 amino acids.

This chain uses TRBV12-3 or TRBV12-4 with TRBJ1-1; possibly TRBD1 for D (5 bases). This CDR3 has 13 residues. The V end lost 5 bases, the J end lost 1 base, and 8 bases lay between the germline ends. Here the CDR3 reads CASSQQGNTEAFF. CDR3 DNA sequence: TGTGCCAGCAGTCAGCAGGGGAACACTGAAGCTTTCTTT.

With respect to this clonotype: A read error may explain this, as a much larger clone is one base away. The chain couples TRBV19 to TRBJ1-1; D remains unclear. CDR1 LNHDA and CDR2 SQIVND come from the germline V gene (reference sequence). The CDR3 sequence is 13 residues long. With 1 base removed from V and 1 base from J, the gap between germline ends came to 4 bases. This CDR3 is CASSIAKNTEAFF. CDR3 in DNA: TGTGCCAGTAGTATAGCTAAGAACACTGAAGCTTTCTTT.

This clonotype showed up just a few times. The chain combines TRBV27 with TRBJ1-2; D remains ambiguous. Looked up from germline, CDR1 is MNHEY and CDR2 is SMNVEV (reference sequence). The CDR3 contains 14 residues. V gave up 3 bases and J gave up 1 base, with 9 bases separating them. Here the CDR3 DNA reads TGTGCCAGCAGTTTCGGGAGGGATAACTATGGCTACACCTTC. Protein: CASSFGRDNYGYTF.

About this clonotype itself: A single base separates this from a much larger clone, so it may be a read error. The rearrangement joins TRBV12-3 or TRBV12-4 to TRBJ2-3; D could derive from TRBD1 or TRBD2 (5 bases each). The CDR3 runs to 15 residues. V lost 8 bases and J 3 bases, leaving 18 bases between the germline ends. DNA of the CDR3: TGTGCCAGCCTCTCGAGGGGCGATAAGACAGATACGCAGTATTTT. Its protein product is CASLSRGDKTDTQYF.

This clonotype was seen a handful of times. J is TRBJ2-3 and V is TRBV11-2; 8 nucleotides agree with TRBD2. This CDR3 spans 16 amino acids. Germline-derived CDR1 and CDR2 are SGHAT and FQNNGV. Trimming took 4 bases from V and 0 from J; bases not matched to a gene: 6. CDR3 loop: CASSSVAGMSTDTQYF. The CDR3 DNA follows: TGTGCCAGCAGCTCAGTAGCGGGGATGAGCACAGATACGCAGTATTTT.

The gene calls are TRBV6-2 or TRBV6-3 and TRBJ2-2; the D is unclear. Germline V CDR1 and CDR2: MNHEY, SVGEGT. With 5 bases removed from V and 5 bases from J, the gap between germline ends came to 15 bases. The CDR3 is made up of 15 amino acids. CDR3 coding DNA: TGTGCCAGCAGTCAGACTGCGCCTGGGACCGGGGAGCTGTTTTTT. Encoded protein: CASSQTAPGTGELFF.

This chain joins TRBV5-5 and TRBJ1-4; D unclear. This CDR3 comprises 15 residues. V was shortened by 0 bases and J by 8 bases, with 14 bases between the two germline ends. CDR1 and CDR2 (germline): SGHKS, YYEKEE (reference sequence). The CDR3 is CASSLGIGSEEKLFF. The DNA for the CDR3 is TGTGCCAGCAGCTTGGGAATAGGGTCGGAGGAAAAACTGTTTTTT.

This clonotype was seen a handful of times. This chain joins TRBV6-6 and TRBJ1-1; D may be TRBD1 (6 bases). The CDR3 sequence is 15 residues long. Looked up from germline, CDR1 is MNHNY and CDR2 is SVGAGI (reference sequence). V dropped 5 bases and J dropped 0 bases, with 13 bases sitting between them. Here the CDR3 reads CASSNPQGLNTEAFF. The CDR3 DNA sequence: TGTGCCAGCAGTAACCCACAGGGACTGAACACTGAAGCTTTCTTT.

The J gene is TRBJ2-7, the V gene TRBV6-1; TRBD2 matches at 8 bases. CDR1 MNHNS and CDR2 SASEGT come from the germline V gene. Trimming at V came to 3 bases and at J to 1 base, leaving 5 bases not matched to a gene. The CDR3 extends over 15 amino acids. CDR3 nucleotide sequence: TGTGCCAGCAGTGATGGGCTAGCGGGTTCCTACGAGCAGTACGTC. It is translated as CASSDGLAGSYEQYV.

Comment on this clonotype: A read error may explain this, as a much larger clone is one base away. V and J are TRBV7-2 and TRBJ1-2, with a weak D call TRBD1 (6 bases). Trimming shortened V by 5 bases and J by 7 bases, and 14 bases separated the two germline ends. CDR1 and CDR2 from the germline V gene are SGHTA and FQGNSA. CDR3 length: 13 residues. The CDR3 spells CASSPRTVFGYTF. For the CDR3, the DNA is TGTGCCAGCAGCCCCCGGACAGTCTTTGGCTACACCTTC.

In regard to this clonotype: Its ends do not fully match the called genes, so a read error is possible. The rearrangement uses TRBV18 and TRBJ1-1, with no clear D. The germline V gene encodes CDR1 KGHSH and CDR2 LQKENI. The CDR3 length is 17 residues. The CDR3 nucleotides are TGTGTCAGCTCACCATGGAATTCCGGCAGCCCGAACACTGAAGCTTTCTTT. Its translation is CVSSPWNSGSPNTEAFF.

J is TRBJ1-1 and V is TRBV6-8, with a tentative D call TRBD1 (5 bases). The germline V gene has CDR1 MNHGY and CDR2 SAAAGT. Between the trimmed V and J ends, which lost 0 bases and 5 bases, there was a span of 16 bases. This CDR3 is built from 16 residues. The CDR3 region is CASSYSTGPKGTEAFF. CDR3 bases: TGTGCCAGCAGTTACTCAACGGGCCCAAAGGGGACTGAAGCTTTCTTT.

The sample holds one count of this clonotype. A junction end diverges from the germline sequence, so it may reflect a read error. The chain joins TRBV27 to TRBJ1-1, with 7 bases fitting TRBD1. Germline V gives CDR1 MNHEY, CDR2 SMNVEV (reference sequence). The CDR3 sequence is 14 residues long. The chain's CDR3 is CANNKGARNAEAFF. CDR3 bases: TGTGCCAACAACAAGGGGGCACGGAACGCTGAAGCTTTCTTT.

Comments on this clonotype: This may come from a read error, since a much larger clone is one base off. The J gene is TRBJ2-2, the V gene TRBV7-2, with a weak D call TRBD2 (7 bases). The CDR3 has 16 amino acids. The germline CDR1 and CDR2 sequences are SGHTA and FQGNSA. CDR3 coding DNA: TGTCCCAGCAGCTTAGCGTGGCGGGGGCACACCGGGGAGCTGTTTTTT. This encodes CPSSLAWRGHTGELFF.

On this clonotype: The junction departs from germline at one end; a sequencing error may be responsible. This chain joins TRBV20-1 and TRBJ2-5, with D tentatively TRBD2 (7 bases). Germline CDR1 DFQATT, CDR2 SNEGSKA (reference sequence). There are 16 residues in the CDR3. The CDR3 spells CSARDQFRGAGETRYF. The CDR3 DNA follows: TGCAGTGCTAGAGATCAGTTCCGGGGGGCGGGAGAGACCCGGTACTTC.

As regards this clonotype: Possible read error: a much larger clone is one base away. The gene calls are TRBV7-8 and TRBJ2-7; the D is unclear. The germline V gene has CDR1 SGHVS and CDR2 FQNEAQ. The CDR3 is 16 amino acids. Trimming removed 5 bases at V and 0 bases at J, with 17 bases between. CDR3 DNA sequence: TGTGCCAGCAGCATCCTGACACTCCAAAGCTCCTACGAGCAGTACTTC. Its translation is CASSILTLQSSYEQYF.

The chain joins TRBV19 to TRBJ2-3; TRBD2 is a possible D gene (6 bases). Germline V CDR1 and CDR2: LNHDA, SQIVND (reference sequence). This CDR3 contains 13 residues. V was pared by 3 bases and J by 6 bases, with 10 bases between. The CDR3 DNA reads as TGTGCCAGTAGTATTGGGGGGTCTGATACGCAGTATTTT. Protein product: CASSIGGSDTQYF.

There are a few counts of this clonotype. As DNA, the CDR3 is TGCAGCGTTGATACTAGCTGGGATTACGAGACCCAGTACTTC. Residues: CSVDTSWDYETQYF. The chain combines TRBV29-1 with TRBJ2-5; possibly TRBD2 for D (6 bases). Trimming cost V 3 bases and J 5 bases, with 16 bases left between them. From germline, CDR1 is SQVTM and CDR2 ANQGSEA. This CDR3 has 14 amino acids.

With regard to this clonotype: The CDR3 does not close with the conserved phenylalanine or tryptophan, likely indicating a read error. The CDR3 coding sequence is TGTGCCAGCAGCTTACTGCGAACTGCAACTAATGAAAAACTGTTTCTT. Protein sequence: CASSLLRTATNEKLFL. The V gene is TRBV7-4, the J gene TRBJ1-4; D unresolved. CDR1 and CDR2 (germline): SGHVT, SQSDAQ. Trimming took off 2 bases at V and 0 bases at J, with 10 bases between the two ends. The CDR3 has 16 residues.

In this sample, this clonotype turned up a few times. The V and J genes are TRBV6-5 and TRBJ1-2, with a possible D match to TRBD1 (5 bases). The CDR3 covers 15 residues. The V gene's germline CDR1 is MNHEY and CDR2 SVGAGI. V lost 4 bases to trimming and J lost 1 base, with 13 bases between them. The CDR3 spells CASSSPDSINYGYTF. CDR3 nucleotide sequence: TGTGCCAGCAGTTCCCCCGACAGCATTAACTATGGCTACACCTTC.

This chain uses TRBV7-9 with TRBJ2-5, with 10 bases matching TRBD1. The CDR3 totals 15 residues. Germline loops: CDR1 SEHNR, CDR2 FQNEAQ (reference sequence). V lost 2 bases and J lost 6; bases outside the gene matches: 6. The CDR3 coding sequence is TGTGCCAGCAGCTTATCGGACAGGGGGTGGCAGACCCAGTACTTC. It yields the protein CASSLSDRGWQTQYF.

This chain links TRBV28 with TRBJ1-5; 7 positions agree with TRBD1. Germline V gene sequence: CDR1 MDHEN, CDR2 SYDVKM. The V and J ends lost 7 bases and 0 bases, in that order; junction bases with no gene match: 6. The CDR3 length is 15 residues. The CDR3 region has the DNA TGTGCCAGCACCCAAGGGGGCTATAGCAATCAGCCCCAGCATTTT. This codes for CASTQGGYSNQPQHF.